This T cell receptor (beta chain) was recorded in a study of T cells in Graves' hyperthyroidism and ophthalmopathy. Findings and caveats of the study: Ophthalmopathy got predicted by the model a median approximately 6.4 months before its onset.

Aged 18 to 65, the patients had hyperthyroidism that was newly diagnosed and had lasted under 2 months. Patients showing uncontrolled infection, other autoimmune disease, pregnancy or lactation were ineligible. Per the germline V gene, CDR1 is MNHNS and CDR2 is SASEGT. J gave up 6 bases and V 5 bases, and 13 bases lay outside the gene matches. CDR3 length: 16 amino acids. This clonotype was counted at least ten times. Its specificity is not known. Amplification of TCR beta CDR3 regions was performed using RNA transcripts as template. Primed by the HTBI set, a first-round RT-PCR was run on the TCR CDR3. MiXCR, applied by TCRdb to the multiplex PCR reads, yields one record per CDR3 protein. There are hundreds of thousands of distinct CDR3 sequences in the sample; approximately 15% occur only once, and roughly 5.7% lies in the top ten.

The J gene is TRBJ2-7, the V gene TRBV6-1, with TRBD1 matching 10 bases. Input material: blood. This TCR derives from a woman aged 25 to 39 with Graves' hyperthyroidism that later progressed to Graves' ophthalmopathy. The CDR3 coding sequence is TGTGCCAGCAGTTCCCATAGGGGGACAGGGGACGGCGAGCAGTACTTC. It translates to CASSSHRGTGDGEQYF.